The 10 T cell receptor beta chains given below trace back to one sample, sequenced in a study of CD8 T cells in Susac syndrome. An amount of RNA that ranged from 0.5 to 1 ug was reverse transcribed with random hexamers. From the immunoSEQ multiplex PCR reads, TCRdb called clonotypes with MiXCR, one entry per CDR3 protein. This table holds 90,000 to 150,000 distinct CDR3 sequences, 85% to 95% found once. Material for sequencing was CD4+ T cells from PBMCs. These receptors came from a human donor with multiple sclerosis.

V and J are TRBV19 and TRBJ2-3, with D perhaps TRBD1 (5 bases). The CDR3 extends over 13 amino acids. V lost 6 bases and J lost 2, with 9 bases in between. Germline values: CDR1 LNHDA, CDR2 SQIVND (reference sequence). The CDR3 reads CASRSTATDTQYF. CDR3 nucleotides: TGTGCCAGTAGATCGACAGCCACAGATACGCAGTATTTT.

The chain uses TRBV7-2 and TRBJ2-1, with 11 bases lining up with TRBD2. Germline lookup yields CDR1 SGHTA and CDR2 FQGNSA. The length of the CDR3 is 19 residues. With 3 bases clipped from V and 0 bases from J, the junction kept 10 bases outside the gene matches. As DNA, the CDR3 is TGTGCCAGCAGCTTCCCTAGCGGGGGGACTGATATCTCCTACAATGAGCAGTTCTTC. Protein: CASSFPSGGTDISYNEQFF.

The chain combines TRBV12-5 with TRBJ1-2; 7 nucleotides agree with TRBD1. The CDR3 length is 14 residues. Germline CDR1 is LGHNT and CDR2 is FRNRAP. V shed 2 bases, J shed 7 bases, and the junction held 7 bases outside the gene matches. CDR3 loop: CASGLPRQGGGYTF. Here the CDR3 DNA reads TGTGCTAGTGGTTTGCCAAGACAGGGCGGTGGCTACACCTTC. The full variable domain, its missing parts supplied by reference TRBV12-5 and TRBJ1-2, is DARVTQTPRHKVTEMGQEVTMRCQPILGHNTVFWYRQTMMQGLELLAYFRNRAPLDDSGMPKDRFSAEMPDATLATLKIQPSEPRDSAVYFCASGLPRQGGGYTFGSGTRLTVV.

The chain links TRBV28 to TRBJ1-2; TRBD1 agrees at 9 bases. Germline V lookup: CDR1 MDHEN, CDR2 SYDVKM. V lost 5 bases to trimming and J lost 7 bases; unmatched junction nucleotides: 8. The CDR3 totals 14 residues. The DNA of the CDR3 is TGTGCCAGCAGTCCATCGCCGGGACAGGGTGGCTACACCTTC. Protein sequence: CASSPSPGQGGYTF.

The chain couples TRBV28 to TRBJ2-7, with TRBD1 matching 8 bases. The CDR3 runs 13 residues. Germline V gives CDR1 MDHEN, CDR2 SYDVKM. Trimming cost V 6 bases and J 7 bases; bases outside gene matches: 8. The CDR3 reads CASSIQGAWEQYF. CDR3 nucleotide sequence: TGTGCCAGCAGCATTCAGGGGGCGTGGGAGCAGTACTTC.

This clonotype has only one observation. The chain joins TRBV28 to TRBJ2-7; the match to TRBD2 covers 7 bases. The length of the CDR3 is 16 residues. Trimming took 6 bases from V and 5 from J; bases not matched to a gene: 16. Germline V lookup: CDR1 MDHEN, CDR2 SYDVKM. CDR3 bases: TGTGCCAGCAGCCGGGCAGACGGGACTATCCGCCACGAGCAGTACTTC. This codes for CASSRADGTIRHEQYF. The full variable domain, completed using reference TRBV28 and TRBJ2-7, is DVKVTQSSRYLVKRTGEKVFLECVQDMDHENMFWYRQDPGLGLRLIYFSYDVKMKEKGDIPEGYSVSREKKERFSLILESASTNQTSMYLCASSRADGTIRHEQYFGPGTRLTVT.

CDR3 loop: CASTETGVYGYTF. CDR3 nucleotides: TGTGCCAGCACCGAGACAGGCGTCTATGGCTACACCTTC. The chain recombines TRBV6-2 or TRBV6-3 with TRBJ1-2, with D perhaps TRBD1 (6 bases). The V and J ends lost 7 bases and 4 bases respectively, with 13 bases between them. Looked up from germline, CDR1 is MNHEY and CDR2 is SVGEGT. The CDR3 contains 13 residues.

V is TRBV5-6 and J is TRBJ1-2, with unresolved D. The length of the CDR3 is 14 residues. CDR1 and CDR2 (germline): SGHDT, YYEEEE. The V and J ends lost 8 bases and 1 base respectively, with 15 bases between them. In DNA, the CDR3 is TGTGCCAGTATGCGTATATCAGTTAACTATGGCTACACCTTC. It is translated as CASMRISVNYGYTF.

The rearrangement uses TRBV20-1 and TRBJ2-6; possible D gene TRBD1, 5 bases. Germline CDR1 and CDR2: DFQATT and SNEGSKA (reference sequence). This CDR3 is built from 14 residues. V shed 5 bases and J shed 0 bases, with 8 bases lying between them. CDR3 amino acids: CSAGDSSGANVLTF. CDR3 in DNA: TGCAGTGCTGGCGACAGCTCTGGGGCCAACGTCCTGACTTTC.

V usage is TRBV19 and J usage is TRBJ2-3; 8 bases map to TRBD1. V shed 3 bases and J 4 bases; nucleotides not matched to a gene: 9. There are 16 residues in the CDR3. The germline V gene encodes CDR1 LNHDA and CDR2 SQIVND (reference sequence). The CDR3 region is CASSMRFGQGSDTQYF. The CDR3 DNA is TGTGCCAGTAGTATGCGTTTCGGACAGGGATCAGATACGCAGTATTTT. Full variable domain (missing parts from reference TRBV19 and TRBJ2-3): DGGITQSPKYLFRKEGQNVTLSCEQNLNHDAMYWYRQDPGQGLRLIYYSQIVNDFQKGDIAEGYSVSREKKESFPLTVTSAQKNPTAFYLCASSMRFGQGSDTQYFGPGTRLTVL.